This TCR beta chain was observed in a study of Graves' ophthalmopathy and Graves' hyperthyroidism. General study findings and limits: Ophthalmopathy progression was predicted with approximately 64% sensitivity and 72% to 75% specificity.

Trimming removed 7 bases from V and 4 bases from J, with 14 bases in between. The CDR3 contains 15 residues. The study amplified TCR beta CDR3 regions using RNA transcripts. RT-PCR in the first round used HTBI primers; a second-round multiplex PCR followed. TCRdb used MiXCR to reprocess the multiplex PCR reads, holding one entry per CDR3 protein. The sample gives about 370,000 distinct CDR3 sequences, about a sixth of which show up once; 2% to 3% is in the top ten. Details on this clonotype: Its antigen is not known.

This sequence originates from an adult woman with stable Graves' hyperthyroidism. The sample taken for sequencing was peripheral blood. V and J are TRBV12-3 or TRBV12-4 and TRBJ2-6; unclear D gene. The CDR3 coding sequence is TGTGCCAGCAAGTTCTTCGGCCGGGGGGCCAACGTCCTGACTTTC. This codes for CASKFFGRGANVLTF.